This T cell receptor (beta chain) is drawn from a study of identical twins. Study-level findings and limits: Fewer insertions were carried by abundant cord blood beta clonotypes, but none was seen in memory repertoires.

The CDR3 is 14 amino acids. J lost 2 bases, V lost 3 bases, and 4 bases had no gene match. CDR1 and CDR2 (germline): KGHSH, LQKENI. This clonotype was seen a few times. The antigen is undetermined. TCRdb independently ran MiXCR on the 5' RACE reads; one entry per CDR3 protein. The sample consists of 1.5 million to 2 million distinct CDR3 sequences, around 33% of them appearing once. The clonotype comes from a newborn girl in good health. Sequenced material: cord blood. The rearrangement links TRBV18 to TRBJ2-7; 7 nucleotides line up with TRBD1. The CDR3 nucleotides read TGTGCCAGCTCACCCGGGACAGATCCCTACGAGCAGTACTTC. As protein: CASSPGTDPYEQYF.